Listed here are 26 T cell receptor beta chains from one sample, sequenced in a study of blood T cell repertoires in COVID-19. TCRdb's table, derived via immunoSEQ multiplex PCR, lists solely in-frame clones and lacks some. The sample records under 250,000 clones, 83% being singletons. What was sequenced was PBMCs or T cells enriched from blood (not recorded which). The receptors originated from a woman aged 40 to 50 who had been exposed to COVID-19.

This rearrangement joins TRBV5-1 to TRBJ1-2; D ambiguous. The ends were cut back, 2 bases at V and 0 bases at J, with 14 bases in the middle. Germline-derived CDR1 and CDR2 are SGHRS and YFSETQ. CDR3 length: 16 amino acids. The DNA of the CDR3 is TGCGCCAGCAGCTTCCCCTCGGGAGAAGCTAACTATGGCTACACCTTC. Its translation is CASSFPSGEANYGYTF.

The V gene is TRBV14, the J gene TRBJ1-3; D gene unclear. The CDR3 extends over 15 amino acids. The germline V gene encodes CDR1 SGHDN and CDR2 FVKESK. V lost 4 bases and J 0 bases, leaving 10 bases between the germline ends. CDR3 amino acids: CASSPSGFSGNTIYF. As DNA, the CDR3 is TGTGCCAGCAGCCCCAGCGGATTCTCTGGAAACACCATATATTTT.

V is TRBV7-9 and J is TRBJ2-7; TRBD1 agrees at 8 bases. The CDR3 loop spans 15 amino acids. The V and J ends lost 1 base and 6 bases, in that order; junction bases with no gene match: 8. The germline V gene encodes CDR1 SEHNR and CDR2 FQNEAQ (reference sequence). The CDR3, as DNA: TGTGCCAGCAGCTTAGATGGGACAGGCTTTCCCGAGCAGTACTTC. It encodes CASSLDGTGFPEQYF.

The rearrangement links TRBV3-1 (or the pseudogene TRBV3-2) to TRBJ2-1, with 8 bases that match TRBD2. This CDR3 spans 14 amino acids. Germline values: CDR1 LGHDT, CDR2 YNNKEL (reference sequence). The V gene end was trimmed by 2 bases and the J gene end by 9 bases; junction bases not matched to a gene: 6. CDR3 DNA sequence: TGTGCCAGCAGCCAACAGAGGACTAGCAGTGAGCAGTTCTTC. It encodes CASSQQRTSSEQFF.

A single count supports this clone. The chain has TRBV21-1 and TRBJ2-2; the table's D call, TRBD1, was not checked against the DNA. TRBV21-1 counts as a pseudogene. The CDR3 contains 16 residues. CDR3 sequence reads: CASSMQGPTRIRELFF. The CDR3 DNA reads TGTGCCAGCAGCATGCAGGGGCCCACCCGGATTAGGGAGCTGTTTTTT.

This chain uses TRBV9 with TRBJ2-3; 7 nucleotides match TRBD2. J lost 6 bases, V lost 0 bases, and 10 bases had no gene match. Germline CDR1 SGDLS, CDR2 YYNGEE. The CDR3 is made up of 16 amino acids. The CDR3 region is CASSVAKPGGIDTQYF. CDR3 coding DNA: TGTGCCAGCAGCGTAGCAAAACCGGGGGGAATCGATACGCAGTATTTT. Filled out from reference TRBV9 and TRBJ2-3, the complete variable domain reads DSGVTQTPKHLITATGQRVTLRCSPRSGDLSVYWYQQSLDQGLQFLIQYYNGEERAKGNILERFSAQQFPDLHSELNLSSLELGDSALYFCASSVAKPGGIDTQYFGPGTRLTVL.

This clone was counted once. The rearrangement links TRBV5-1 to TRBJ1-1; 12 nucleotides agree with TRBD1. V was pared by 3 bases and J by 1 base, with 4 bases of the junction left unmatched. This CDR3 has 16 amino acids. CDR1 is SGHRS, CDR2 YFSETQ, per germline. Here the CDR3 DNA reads TGCGCCAGCAGCTGGGACAGGGGGCCTCCGAACACTGAAGCTTTCTTT. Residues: CASSWDRGPPNTEAFF.

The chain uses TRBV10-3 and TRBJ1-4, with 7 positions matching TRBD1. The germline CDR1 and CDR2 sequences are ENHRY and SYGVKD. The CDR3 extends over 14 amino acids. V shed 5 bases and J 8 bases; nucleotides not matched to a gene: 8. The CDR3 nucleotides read TGTGCCATCAGTCGACAGGGCGGTACGGAAAAACTGTTTTTT. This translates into CAISRQGGTEKLFF.

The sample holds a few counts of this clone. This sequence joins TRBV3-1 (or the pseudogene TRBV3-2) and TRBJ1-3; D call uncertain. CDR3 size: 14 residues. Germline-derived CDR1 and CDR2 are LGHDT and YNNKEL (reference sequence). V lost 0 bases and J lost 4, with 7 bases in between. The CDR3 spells CASSQEHLGNTIYF. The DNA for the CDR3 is TGTGCCAGCAGCCAAGAACACCTCGGAAACACCATATATTTT.

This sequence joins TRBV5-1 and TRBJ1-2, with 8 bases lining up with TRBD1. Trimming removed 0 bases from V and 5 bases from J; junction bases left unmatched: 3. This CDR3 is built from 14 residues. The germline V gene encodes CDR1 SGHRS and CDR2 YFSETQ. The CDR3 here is CASSLGTGRYGYTF. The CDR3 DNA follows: TGCGCCAGCAGCTTGGGGACAGGGAGGTATGGCTACACCTTC.

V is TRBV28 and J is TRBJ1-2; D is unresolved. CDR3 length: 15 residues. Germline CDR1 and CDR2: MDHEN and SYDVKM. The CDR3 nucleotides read TGTGCGACCGGACCTTTCCCGACGGGATCTGAGGGCTACACCTTC. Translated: CATGPFPTGSEGYTF.

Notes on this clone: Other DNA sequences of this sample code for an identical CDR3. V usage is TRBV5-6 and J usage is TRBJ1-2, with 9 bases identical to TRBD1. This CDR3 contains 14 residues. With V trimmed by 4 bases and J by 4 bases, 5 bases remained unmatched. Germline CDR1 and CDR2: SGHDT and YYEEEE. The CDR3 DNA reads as TGTGCCAGCAGCCCGGGACAGGGAGGCTATGGCTACACCTTC. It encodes CASSPGQGGYGYTF.

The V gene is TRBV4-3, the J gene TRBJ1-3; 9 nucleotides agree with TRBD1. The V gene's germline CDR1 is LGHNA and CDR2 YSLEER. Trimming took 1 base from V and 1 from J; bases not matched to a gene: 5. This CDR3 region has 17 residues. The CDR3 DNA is TGCGCCAGCAGCCAAGCGGGACAGGGAGGATCTGGAAACACCATATATTTT. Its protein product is CASSQAGQGGSGNTIYF.

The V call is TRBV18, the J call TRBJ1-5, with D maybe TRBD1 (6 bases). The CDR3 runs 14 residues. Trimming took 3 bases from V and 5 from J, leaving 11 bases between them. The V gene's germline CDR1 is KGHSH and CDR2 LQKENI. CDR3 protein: CASSPTEGDQPQHF. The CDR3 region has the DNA TGTGCCAGCTCACCGACTGAGGGGGATCAGCCCCAGCATTTT. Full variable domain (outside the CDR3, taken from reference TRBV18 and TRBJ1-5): NAGVMQNPRHLVRRRGQEARLRCSPMKGHSHVYWYRQLPEEGLKFMVYLQKENIIDESGMPKERFSAEFPKEGPSILRIQQVVRGDSAAYFCASSPTEGDQPQHFGDGTRLSIL.

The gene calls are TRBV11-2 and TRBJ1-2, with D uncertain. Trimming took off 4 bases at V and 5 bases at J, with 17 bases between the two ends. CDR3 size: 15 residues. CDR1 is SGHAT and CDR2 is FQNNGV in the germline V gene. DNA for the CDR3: TGTGCCAGCAGCTCTCTCTCGCGAATTGATTATGGCTACACCTTC. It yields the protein CASSSLSRIDYGYTF.

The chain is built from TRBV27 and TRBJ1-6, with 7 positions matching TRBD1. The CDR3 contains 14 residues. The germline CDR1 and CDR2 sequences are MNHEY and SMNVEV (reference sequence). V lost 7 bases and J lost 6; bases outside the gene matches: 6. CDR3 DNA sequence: TGTGCCAGCACCTTGACAGGGCCTAATTCACCCCTCCACTTT. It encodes CASTLTGPNSPLHF.

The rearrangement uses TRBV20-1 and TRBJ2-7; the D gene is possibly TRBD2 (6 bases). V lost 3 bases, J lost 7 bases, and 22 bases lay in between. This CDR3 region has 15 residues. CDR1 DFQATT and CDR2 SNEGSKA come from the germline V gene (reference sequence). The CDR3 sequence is CSASSSDSYLREQYF. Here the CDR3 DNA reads TGCAGTGCTAGTTCTAGCGACTCCTACTTACGAGAGCAGTACTTC.

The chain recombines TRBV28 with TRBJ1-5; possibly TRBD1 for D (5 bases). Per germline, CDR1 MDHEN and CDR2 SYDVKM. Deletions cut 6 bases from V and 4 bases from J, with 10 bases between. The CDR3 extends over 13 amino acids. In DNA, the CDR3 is TGTGCCAGCAGCCAGGGACTTAATCAGCCCCAGCATTTT. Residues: CASSQGLNQPQHF.

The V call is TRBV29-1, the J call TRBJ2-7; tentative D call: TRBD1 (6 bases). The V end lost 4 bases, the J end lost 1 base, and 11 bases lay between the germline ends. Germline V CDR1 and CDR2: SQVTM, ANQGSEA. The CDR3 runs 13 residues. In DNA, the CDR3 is TGCAGCGTTGTTCACAGGGCTTCCTACGAGCAGTACTTC. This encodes CSVVHRASYEQYF.

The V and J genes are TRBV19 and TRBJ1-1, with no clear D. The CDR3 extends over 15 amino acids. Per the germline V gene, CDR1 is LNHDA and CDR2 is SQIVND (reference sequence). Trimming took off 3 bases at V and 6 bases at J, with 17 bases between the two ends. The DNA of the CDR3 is TGTGCCAGTAGTATCGGGCTCCACAGCGGGGCTGAAGCTTTCTTT. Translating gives CASSIGLHSGAEAFF.

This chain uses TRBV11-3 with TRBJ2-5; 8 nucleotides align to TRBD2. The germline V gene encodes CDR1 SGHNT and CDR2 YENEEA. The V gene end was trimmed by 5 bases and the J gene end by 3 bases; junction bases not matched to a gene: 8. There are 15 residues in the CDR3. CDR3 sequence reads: CASSPGGGGKETQYF. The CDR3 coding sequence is TGTGCCAGCAGCCCGGGGGGGGGCGGGAAAGAGACCCAGTACTTC.

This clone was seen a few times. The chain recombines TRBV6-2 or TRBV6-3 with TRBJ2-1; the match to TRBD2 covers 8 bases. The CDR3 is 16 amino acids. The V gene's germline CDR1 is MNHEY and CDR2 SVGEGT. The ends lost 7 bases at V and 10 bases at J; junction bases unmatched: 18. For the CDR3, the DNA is TGTGCCAGCATCCCGCTAACGGGGGGGACAATGAAGGAGCAGTTCTTC. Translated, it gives CASIPLTGGTMKEQFF.

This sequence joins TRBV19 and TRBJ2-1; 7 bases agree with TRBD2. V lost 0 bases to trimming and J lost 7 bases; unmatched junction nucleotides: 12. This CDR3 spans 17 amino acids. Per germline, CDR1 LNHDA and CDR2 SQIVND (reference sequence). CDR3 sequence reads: CASSIDWGGVGSNEQFF. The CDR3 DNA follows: TGTGCCAGTAGTATAGATTGGGGGGGAGTAGGGTCGAATGAGCAGTTCTTC.

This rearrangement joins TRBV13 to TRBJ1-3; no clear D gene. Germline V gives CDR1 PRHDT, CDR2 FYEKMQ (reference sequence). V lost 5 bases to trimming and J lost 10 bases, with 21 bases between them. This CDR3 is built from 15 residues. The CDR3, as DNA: TGTGCCAGCAGCCCGATGGTCGCGCGCCGCCGGACCATATATTTT. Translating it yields CASSPMVARRRTIYF.

The CDR3 coding sequence is TGTGCCAGTAGTATTGGGACAGGGAATGGCTACACCTTC. It encodes CASSIGTGNGYTF. This chain connects TRBV19 to TRBJ1-2; 9 nucleotides match TRBD1. Germline assignment: CDR1 LNHDA and CDR2 SQIVND (reference sequence). V gave up 3 bases and J gave up 6 bases; unmatched junction bases: 2. The CDR3 covers 13 residues.

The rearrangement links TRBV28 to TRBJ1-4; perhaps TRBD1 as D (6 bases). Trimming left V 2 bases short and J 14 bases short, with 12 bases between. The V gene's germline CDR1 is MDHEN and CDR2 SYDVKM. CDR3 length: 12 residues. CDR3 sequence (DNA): TGTGCCAGCAGTTTAGGGGGACAAGGTCTGTTTTTT. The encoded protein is CASSLGGQGLFF.